This T cell receptor beta chain was sequenced for a study of T cell repertoires in cytomegalovirus infection. Across the whole study: CMV infection plus the matching HLA type was flagged by public TCR beta signatures. The study, taken as a whole, reports: The response measured ex vivo was dominated by TCR beta clonotypes (HLA-C-restricted and CMV-specific). Carriers of CMV plus the relevant HLA were identified by cumulative public TCR beta family frequency.

A single record per CDR3 protein comes from TCRdb applying MiXCR to the reads. The sample carries about 310,000 distinct CDR3 sequences, 17% recorded once. On this clonotype: Its antigen is still unknown.

V was trimmed by 3 bases and J by 5 bases, leaving 8 bases between them. Germline values: CDR1 SNHLY, CDR2 FYNNEI. This CDR3 region has 13 residues. This TCR was recovered from a human donor in good health (CMV status not recorded). Some clones in this sample may be carry-over from other donors' samples. The rearrangement joins TRBV2 to TRBJ2-1; no clear D gene. Material: PBMCs. CDR3 loop: CASSEDPDNEQFF. CDR3 bases: TGTGCCAGCAGTGAGGACCCAGACAATGAGCAGTTCTTC.